This T cell receptor beta chain comes out of a study of shared clonotypes between healthy human individuals. Study results and limitations: Only blood underwent sampling, and tissue repertoires likely differ. The naive CD4 repertoires of a few donors were compared, and roughly 5% of clonotypes were shared.

On this clone itself: Its target is unknown.

Using immunoSEQ multiplex PCR, the repertoire was profiled, and TCRdb retains in-frame clones only, with some absent. Among 950,000 to 1,100,000 clones listed, roughly 74% were seen once. The CDR3 sequence is 15 residues long. The V end lost 6 bases, the J end lost 2 bases, and 14 bases lay between the germline ends. CDR1 LNHNV and CDR2 YYDKDF come from the germline V gene (reference sequence). The sample taken for sequencing was memory CD4+ T cells from PBMCs. Subset meaning: CD45RA-negative fraction. The TCR comes from a man between 18 and 35 years old in good health. Some clones in this sample may be carry-over from other donors' samples. The V and J genes are TRBV15 and TRBJ2-1; D may be TRBD1 (6 bases). The CDR3 nucleotides are TGTGCCACCAGTCCTCGAGGGGACACCTACAATGAGCAGTTCTTC. This encodes CATSPRGDTYNEQFF.